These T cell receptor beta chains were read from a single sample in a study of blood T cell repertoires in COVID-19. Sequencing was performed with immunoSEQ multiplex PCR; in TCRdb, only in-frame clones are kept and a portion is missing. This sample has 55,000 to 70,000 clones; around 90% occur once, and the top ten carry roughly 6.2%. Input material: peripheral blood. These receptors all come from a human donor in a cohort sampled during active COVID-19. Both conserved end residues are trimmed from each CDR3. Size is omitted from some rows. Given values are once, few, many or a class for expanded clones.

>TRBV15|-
ATSGRGDSTDTQY
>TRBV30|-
AWSVTGSGPYNEQF
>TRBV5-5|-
ASSWGLYNEQF
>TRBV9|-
ASSSGLGNYNEQF
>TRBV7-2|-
ASSSFAGGLV
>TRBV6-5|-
ASSVIGGVNTEAF
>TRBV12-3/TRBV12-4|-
ASSQSYEQY
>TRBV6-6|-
ASSYAPTLAYEQY
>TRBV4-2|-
ASSRGLAASGNTIY
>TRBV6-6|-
ASKVWQGGYNEQF
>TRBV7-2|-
ASSLDLRQF
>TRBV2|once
ATRPGTGEGGTDTQY
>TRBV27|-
ASSDDRGEGKLF
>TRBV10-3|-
AISETPGQGAGYT
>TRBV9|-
ANTQGQGAGGANVLT
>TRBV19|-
ASSSGSQETQY
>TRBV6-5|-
ASTPSSVGSQY
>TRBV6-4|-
ASSLDSMNTEAF
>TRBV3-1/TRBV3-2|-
ASSQGQGATYEQY
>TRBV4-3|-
ASSQVQGFEQY
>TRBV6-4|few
ASSDQTGGNQPQH
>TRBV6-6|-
ASSWDSQPQH
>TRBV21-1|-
ASSKWQGAQPQH
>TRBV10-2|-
ASSVSYGYT
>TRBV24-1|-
ATSDGQGSGNTIY
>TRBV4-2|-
ASSQGASGTRGDEQF
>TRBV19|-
ASSKSWRGRVVNYGYT
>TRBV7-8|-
ASSTGARTSGGRGNEQF
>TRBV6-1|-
ASSEGAEQY
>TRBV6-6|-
ASSHRRRDTGELF
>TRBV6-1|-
ASSERRGDTQY
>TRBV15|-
ATSRDVVAAETQY
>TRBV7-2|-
ASSLRGGQQTPQH
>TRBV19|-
ASRDSRYEQY